These T cell receptor beta chains were read from a single sample in a study of T cells in localized non-small cell lung cancer. The data were produced by immunoSEQ multiplex PCR, yet TCRdb's version contains in-frame clones alone and is incomplete. The table shows roughly 15,000 clones, with 90% occurring only once. This material consisted of peripheral blood mononuclear cells, taken before any cancer treatment. These TCRs come from a woman aged 35 to 70 with stage III lung adenocarcinoma. The CDR3 runs from the conserved cysteine through the conserved F or W. A D gene is named only where the DNA matches it firmly. Only some rows state a clone size, as once, few, many or a class for expanded clones.

j_call,clone_size,d_call,cdr3_length,v_call,cdr3_nt,cdr3_aa
TRBJ2-1,once,.,14,TRBV4-3,TGCGCCAGCAGCCAACAACGGGAAAGCCATGAGCAGTTCTTC,CASSQQRESHEQFF
TRBJ2-3,.,TRBD1,14,TRBV7-3,TGTGCCAGTAAGACAGGGGGGAGCACAGATACGCAGTATTTT,CASKTGGSTDTQYF
TRBJ2-1,.,.,18,TRBV19,TGTGCCAGTAGTAGCACTCGGGGCAGGGAACCTAGCTCCGATGAGCAGTTCTTC,CASSSTRGREPSSDEQFF
TRBJ1-1,.,.,14,TRBV7-2,TGTGCCAGCAGCCGTGGGGTTTCGAACACTGAAGCTTTCTTT,CASSRGVSNTEAFF
TRBJ2-5,.,.,15,TRBV4-2,TGTGCCAGCAGCCAGAGGAGTGAGGTTAGGGAGACCCAGTACTTC,CASSQRSEVRETQYF
TRBJ2-2,.,.,14,TRBV18,TGTGCCAGCTCACCACCGACAGGTCCCGGGGAGCTGTTTTTT,CASSPPTGPGELFF
TRBJ1-2,.,.,13,TRBV28,TGTGCCACCCTACGGACAGCTAACTATGGCTACACCTTC,CATLRTANYGYTF
TRBJ1-2,.,TRBD1,16,TRBV6-6,TGTGCCAGCAGTTACTCCGGACAGGCTACTAACTATGGCTACACCTTC,CASSYSGQATNYGYTF
TRBJ1-4,once,.,14,TRBV5-1,TGCGCCAGCAGCGCGGGACAACCTAATGAAAAACTGTTTTTT,CASSAGQPNEKLFF
TRBJ2-7,.,.,13,TRBV18,TGTGCCAGCTCACCAGGAACCGGCCACGAGCAGTACTTC,CASSPGTGHEQYF